These 26 T cell receptor beta chains were sequenced from one sample in a study of cytomegalovirus exposure and HLA in healthy donors. PCR employed 60 Vbeta and 13 Jbeta primers. Some clones are missing from TCRdb's copy, which holds only in-frame ones; the method was immunoSEQ multiplex PCR. The table has under 250,000 clones, around three quarters seen once. The sample taken for sequencing was PBMCs. The receptors derive from a man under 40 in good health and CMV-seronegative.

This chain links TRBV28 with TRBJ1-3; 7 positions match TRBD1. The CDR3 loop spans 17 amino acids. Germline CDR1 MDHEN, CDR2 SYDVKM. V shed 4 bases and J 2 bases; nucleotides not matched to a gene: 11. The CDR3 coding sequence is TGTGCCAGCAGTTCCCCTCGACAGGGTGGAACTGGAAACACCATATATTTT. It codes for CASSSPRQGGTGNTIYF.

Concerning this clone: This CDR3 is missing its conserved last phenylalanine or tryptophan, likely due to a read error. This sequence joins TRBV5-1 and TRBJ2-7; D may be TRBD1 (6 bases). V was cut by 4 bases and J by 0 bases, with 14 bases left in between. CDR3 length equals 15 residues. Germline V CDR1 and CDR2: SGHRS, YFSETQ. In nucleotides, the CDR3 is TGCGCCAGCAGCACTGAGGGGGTGTACTCCTACGAGCAGTACCTC. Residues: CASSTEGVYSYEQYL.

The rearrangement uses TRBV15 and TRBJ2-7; D is possibly TRBD1 (6 bases). This CDR3 contains 15 residues. Germline V lookup: CDR1 LNHNV, CDR2 YYDKDF (reference sequence). Deletions cut 6 bases from V and 4 bases from J, with 19 bases between. The CDR3, as DNA: TGTGCCACCAGAACCCAAAGGGGACATGGGTACGAGCAGTACTTC. The encoded protein is CATRTQRGHGYEQYF.

This rearrangement joins TRBV7-3 to TRBJ2-1; perhaps TRBD2 as D (5 bases). The CDR3 contains 14 residues. Germline lookup yields CDR1 SGHTA and CDR2 FQGTGA. V was pared by 3 bases and J by 5 bases, with 11 bases between. This CDR3 reads CASSFGSLNNEQFF. Written as DNA, the CDR3 is TGTGCCAGCAGCTTTGGGAGTTTGAACAATGAGCAGTTCTTC.

The chain employs TRBV6-1 and TRBJ1-2, with 9 bases aligning to TRBD1. The CDR3 is made up of 14 amino acids. Germline-derived CDR1 and CDR2 are MNHNS and SASEGT. The V gene end was trimmed by 3 bases and the J gene end by 9 bases; junction bases not matched to a gene: 8. The CDR3 DNA reads as TGTGCCAGCAGTGAGCTTGGGACAGGGAGTAGCTACACCTTC. Translated: CASSELGTGSSYTF.

The rearrangement uses TRBV6-5 and TRBJ2-7; TRBD2 matches 8 bases. The germline V gene has CDR1 MNHEY and CDR2 SVGAGI. This CDR3 is 14 amino acids long. V shed 2 bases, J shed 2 bases, and the junction held 2 bases outside the gene matches. The CDR3 region is CASSYPGRAYEQYF. The CDR3, as DNA: TGTGCCAGCAGTTACCCCGGGAGGGCCTACGAGCAGTACTTC.

V is TRBV29-1 and J is TRBJ2-3, with D perhaps TRBD1 (6 bases). CDR1 and CDR2 from the germline V gene are SQVTM and ANQGSEA. There are 15 residues in the CDR3. Trimming removed 6 bases from V and 0 bases from J, with 16 bases in between. As DNA, the CDR3 is TGCAGCGTCCCCATTAAGGACAGTAGCACAGATACGCAGTATTTT. Its protein product is CSVPIKDSSTDTQYF.

This clone has only one observation. The V gene is TRBV6-1, the J gene TRBJ2-7, with TRBD1 matching 7 bases. V dropped 3 bases and J dropped 1; count of bases not matched to a gene: 6. Germline CDR1 MNHNS, CDR2 SASEGT. This CDR3 comprises 15 residues. CDR3 coding DNA: TGTGCCAGCAGTGACCCCCGGGACAGTTCCTACGAGCAGTACTTC. Its translation: CASSDPRDSSYEQYF.

The V and J genes are TRBV10-2 and TRBJ2-1, with TRBD2 matching over 9 bases. Germline-derived CDR1 and CDR2 are WSHSY and SAAADI. The junction had 8 bases not matched to a gene; V was cut back by 8 bases and J by 6 bases. The CDR3 covers 14 residues. For the CDR3, the DNA is TGCGCCAGCCGGATGATAGCGGGAGTCAATGAGCAGTTCTTC. Its protein is CASRMIAGVNEQFF.

The chain combines TRBV18 with TRBJ1-4; TRBD1 might be the D (5 bases). CDR3 length: 13 residues. Trimming left V 3 bases short and J 10 bases short, with 12 bases between. Germline V gene data show CDR1 as KGHSH and CDR2 as LQKENI. The CDR3 region is CASSPDSLGKLFF. The CDR3 nucleotides are TGTGCCAGCTCACCCGACAGCCTGGGAAAACTGTTTTTT.

The chain has TRBV6-5 and TRBJ1-2; no definite D call. CDR1 and CDR2 from the germline V gene are MNHEY and SVGAGI. The CDR3 extends over 15 amino acids. Trimming removed 0 bases from V and 8 bases from J, with 16 bases in between. CDR3 region: CASSYSSASSGGYTF. The CDR3 region has the DNA TGTGCCAGCAGTTACTCGAGTGCGAGTTCGGGGGGCTACACCTTC.

The chain carries TRBV11-2 and TRBJ2-1; the D gene is possibly TRBD1 (5 bases). CDR3 length: 15 amino acids. V gave up 2 bases and J gave up 0 bases, with 8 bases separating them. Germline V CDR1 and CDR2: SGHAT, FQNNGV. The CDR3 DNA is TGTGCCAGCAGCTTATCACAGGCCTCCTACAATGAGCAGTTCTTC. Translated: CASSLSQASYNEQFF.

The J gene is TRBJ1-2, the V gene TRBV19; D not certain. Deletions cut 3 bases from V and 1 base from J, with 3 bases between. Germline V gives CDR1 LNHDA, CDR2 SQIVND (reference sequence). The CDR3 sequence is 12 residues long. The CDR3 protein is CASSIRNYGYTF. As DNA, the CDR3 is TGTGCCAGTAGTATTCGTAACTATGGCTACACCTTC.

The rearrangement joins TRBV11-2 to TRBJ1-1; D not resolved. V lost 0 bases, J lost 1 base, and 3 bases lay in between. Looked up from germline, CDR1 is SGHAT and CDR2 is FQNNGV. CDR3 size: 13 residues. The CDR3 here is CASSLDQNTEAFF. The CDR3 DNA is TGTGCCAGCAGCTTAGATCAGAACACTGAAGCTTTCTTT.

The chain recombines TRBV5-1 with TRBJ2-3; 12 bases line up with TRBD1. Unmatched junction bases numbered 11, after V lost 0 bases and J lost 6 bases. Germline CDR1 reads SGHRS; CDR2 reads YFSETQ. There are 18 residues in the CDR3. The CDR3 loop is CASSLGSGQGAPRDTQYF. CDR3 in DNA: TGCGCCAGCAGCTTGGGTTCGGGACAGGGGGCCCCAAGGGATACGCAGTATTTT.

This chain joins TRBV2 and TRBJ2-7, with a tentative D call TRBD2 (5 bases). V was trimmed by 4 bases and J by 6 bases, leaving 10 bases between them. The CDR3 spans 12 residues. Germline values: CDR1 SNHLY, CDR2 FYNNEI. This chain's CDR3 is CASSVRGLEQYF. In DNA form, the CDR3 reads TGTGCCAGCAGTGTTAGAGGACTCGAGCAGTACTTC.

V gene TRBV5-1 combines with J gene TRBJ2-7; 12 positions match TRBD2. CDR1 SGHRS and CDR2 YFSETQ come from the germline V gene. V gave up 0 bases and J gave up 2 bases; unmatched junction bases: 9. CDR3 length equals 18 residues. The CDR3 here is CASSLVGGGLAGTYEQYF. CDR3 nucleotides: TGCGCCAGCAGCTTGGTAGGGGGCGGACTAGCGGGAACCTACGAGCAGTACTTC.

The chain uses TRBV6-5 and TRBJ2-7; TRBD2 aligns across 7 bases. Germline CDR1 reads MNHEY; CDR2 reads SVGAGI. The CDR3 is 13 residues long. J gave up 3 bases and V 5 bases, and 4 bases lay outside the gene matches. The CDR3 DNA reads as TGTGCCAGCAGTGCGACTAGCAGCTACGAGCAGTACTTC. This encodes CASSATSSYEQYF.

V and J are TRBV7-9 and TRBJ2-7; 8 nucleotides agree with TRBD1. V shed 4 bases, J shed 3 bases, and the junction held 8 bases outside the gene matches. Looked up from germline, CDR1 is SEHNR and CDR2 is FQNEAQ (reference sequence). The CDR3 runs 15 residues. The CDR3, as DNA: TGTGCCAGCAGCTGGCGACAGGGGAATAACTACGAGCAGTACTTC. Amino acids: CASSWRQGNNYEQYF.

The V and J genes are TRBV4-1 and TRBJ2-1, with D tentatively TRBD2 (5 bases). This CDR3 contains 16 residues. V dropped 3 bases and J dropped 4 bases, with 16 bases sitting between them. From germline, CDR1 is MGHRA and CDR2 YSYEKL. The CDR3 reads CASSQTSLELYNEQFF. CDR3 in DNA: TGCGCCAGCAGCCAGACCTCACTAGAACTTTACAATGAGCAGTTCTTC.

The V gene is TRBV27, the J gene TRBJ2-7; unclear D gene. The CDR3 runs 13 residues. Trimming removed 3 bases from V and 1 base from J, with 7 bases in between. Germline values: CDR1 MNHEY, CDR2 SMNVEV (reference sequence). This chain's CDR3 is CASSLTGSYEQYF. The CDR3 DNA reads TGTGCCAGCAGTTTGACGGGTTCCTACGAGCAGTACTTC.

The chain links TRBV5-4 to TRBJ1-1; D call uncertain. Trimming took 0 bases from V and 1 from J, leaving 10 bases between them. There are 15 residues in the CDR3. Per germline, CDR1 SGHNT and CDR2 YYREEE (reference sequence). Here the CDR3 DNA reads TGTGCCAGCAGCTTGGAGGAGGGAGGGAACACTGAAGCTTTCTTT. This gives the protein CASSLEEGGNTEAFF.

The chain uses TRBV16 and TRBJ2-1; D is possibly TRBD1 (7 bases). V lost 1 base, J lost 3 bases, and 13 bases lay in between. Germline loops: CDR1 KGHSY, CDR2 FQNENV. The CDR3 length is 16 residues. CDR3 loop: CASSQWGAGGYNEQFF. In DNA, the CDR3 is TGTGCCAGCAGCCAATGGGGGGCAGGGGGCTACAATGAGCAGTTCTTC.

J is TRBJ2-3 and V is TRBV7-6, with TRBD1 as a possible D gene (5 bases). Germline V gene data show CDR1 as SGHVS and CDR2 as FNYEAQ. There are 16 residues in the CDR3. Between the trimmed V and J ends, which lost 0 bases and 2 bases, there was a span of 12 bases. This CDR3 is CASSLATQVITDTQYF. Here the CDR3 DNA reads TGTGCCAGCAGCTTAGCGACACAGGTGATCACAGATACGCAGTATTTT.

This clone appeared a few times. The V call is TRBV10-3, the J call TRBJ2-6, with 7 bases lining up with TRBD1. Germline V gene sequence: CDR1 ENHRY, CDR2 SYGVKD. J gave up 0 bases and V 7 bases, and 6 bases lay outside the gene matches. This CDR3 region has 16 residues. This CDR3 is CAITGTVDSGANVLTF. Written as DNA, the CDR3 is TGTGCCATCACGGGGACAGTCGACTCTGGGGCCAACGTCCTGACTTTC.

The rearrangement uses TRBV29-1 and TRBJ1-1, with 9 bases fitting TRBD1. Trimming removed 6 bases from V and 8 bases from J; junction bases left unmatched: 10. The germline gives CDR1 SQVTM, CDR2 ANQGSEA. This CDR3 has 13 amino acids. The CDR3 DNA reads TGCAGCGTAGACAGGGGGTGGGGGGGGGAAGCTTTCTTT. Translated: CSVDRGWGGEAFF.